Following are 3 T cell receptor beta chains from one sample sequenced in a study of shared clonotypes between healthy human individuals. Naive CD8 isolation took CD45RO-negative cells positively selected for CCR7 and excluded terminally differentiated effector memory CD45RA+ cells. Generated by immunoSEQ multiplex PCR, the TCRdb table keeps only in-frame clones and is missing some. The sample carries about 1.9 million clones, just under 95% recorded once. The material sequenced was naive CD8+ T cells from PBMCs. The receptors originated from a man aged 18 to 30 in good health. Some clones in this sample may be carry-over from other donors' samples.

The rearrangement uses TRBV28 and TRBJ1-5; D is unresolved. In germline, CDR1 is MDHEN, CDR2 SYDVKM. The ends were cut back, 3 bases at V and 6 bases at J, with 9 bases in the middle. CDR3 length: 13 amino acids. In DNA form, the CDR3 reads TGTGCCAGCAGTTTTGAGGGATTTCAGCCCCAGCATTTT. It translates to CASSFEGFQPQHF.

The chain employs TRBV28 and TRBJ1-1; maybe TRBD1 (5 bases). The CDR3 consists of 12 residues. Germline-derived CDR1 and CDR2 are MDHEN and SYDVKM. Trimming removed 5 bases from V and 5 bases from J, with 9 bases in between. DNA of the CDR3: TGTGCCAGCAGTGGGGGGGAGACTGAAGCTTTCTTT. This gives the protein CASSGGETEAFF.

The rearrangement joins TRBV5-1 to TRBJ2-7; 10 bases match TRBD1. This CDR3 region has 13 residues. CDR1 is SGHRS, CDR2 YFSETQ, per germline. Trimming at V came to 4 bases and at J to 7 bases, leaving 5 bases not matched to a gene. The CDR3 region has the DNA TGCGCCAGCAGCCCGACAGGGGGCTGGGAGCAGTACTTC. Amino acid sequence: CASSPTGGWEQYF.